This T cell receptor beta chain was profiled in a study of blood T cell repertoires in COVID-19. Background on the study: The United States, Italy and Spain were the sources of the acute and convalescent COVID-19 samples.

This table comes from immunoSEQ multiplex PCR, and its TCRdb copy is limited to in-frame clones, with some not included. Found here are some 50,000 clones, around 88% of them singletons; the top ten hold roughly 6%. V dropped 2 bases and J dropped 1 base, with 14 bases sitting between them. From germline, CDR1 is SEHNR and CDR2 FQNEAQ (reference sequence). The CDR3 is made up of 17 amino acids. The chain combines TRBV7-9 with TRBJ1-4, with D hard to call. The clonotype comes from a woman older than 75 with acute or convalescent COVID-19. Sequenced: peripheral blood. As DNA, the CDR3 is TGTGCCAGCAGCTTAACACTGAGGCGAGTAACTAATGAAAAACTGTTTTTT. Its protein product is CASSLTLRRVTNEKLFF.